One sample yielded the 30 T cell receptor beta chains listed below, sequenced in a study of cytomegalovirus exposure and HLA in healthy donors. Using immunoSEQ multiplex PCR, the repertoire was profiled, and TCRdb retains in-frame clones only, with some absent. The sample contains more than 110,000 clones, about 94% of which appear only once. The specimen sequenced was PBMCs. Receptors were obtained from a man in his late teens or twenties in good health and CMV-seropositive.

The chain combines TRBV5-4 with TRBJ2-7; tentative D call: TRBD1 (5 bases). Looked up from germline, CDR1 is SGHNT and CDR2 is YYREEE (reference sequence). Trimming cost V 0 bases and J 3 bases, with 13 bases left between them. The CDR3 extends over 15 amino acids. The CDR3 DNA sequence: TGTGCCAGCAGCTTGGCAGGGAATGTGGGCTACGAGCAGTACTTC. Translating it yields CASSLAGNVGYEQYF.

The chain links TRBV7-9 to TRBJ2-1; D perhaps matches TRBD2 (5 bases). The CDR3 length is 17 residues. The germline V gene has CDR1 SEHNR and CDR2 FQNEAQ (reference sequence). The V gene lost 5 bases and the J gene lost 8 bases, with 25 bases spanning the gap. The CDR3 DNA is TGTGCCAGCAGCCCGTTCCGAGCGGCTAGCAGTAGACATGAGCAGTTCTTC. It translates to CASSPFRAASSRHEQFF.

Written as DNA, the CDR3 is TGTGCCAGCAGTGAAATCGGACAGACCAACACCCACTATGGCTACACCTTC. It encodes CASSEIGQTNTHYGYTF. V usage is TRBV2 and J usage is TRBJ1-2; tentatively, D is TRBD1 (6 bases). V lost 2 bases and J 3 bases, leaving 19 bases between the germline ends. The CDR3 runs to 17 residues. The germline CDR1 and CDR2 sequences are SNHLY and FYNNEI.

The chain carries TRBV2 and TRBJ2-3; 9 bases agree with TRBD2. The germline V gene encodes CDR1 SNHLY and CDR2 FYNNEI. The CDR3 totals 15 residues. V gave up 3 bases and J gave up 6 bases; unmatched junction bases: 7. CDR3 DNA: TGTGCCAGCAGTGATCGGCGGGAGGGCCCCGATACGCAGTATTTT. It yields the protein CASSDRREGPDTQYF.

J is TRBJ1-1 and V is TRBV9; D gene unclear. The ends were cut back, 4 bases at V and 1 base at J, with 8 bases in the middle. This CDR3 region has 13 residues. Germline V gene data show CDR1 as SGDLS and CDR2 as YYNGEE. The CDR3 sequence: CASSRTRNTEAFF. The CDR3, as DNA: TGTGCCAGCAGCCGAACCAGGAACACTGAAGCTTTCTTT.

The chain has TRBV29-1 and TRBJ2-1, with D perhaps matching TRBD2 (7 bases). Trimming pared 3 bases from V and 2 bases from J, leaving 20 bases between. The CDR3 covers 17 residues. From germline, CDR1 is SQVTM and CDR2 ANQGSEA. CDR3 nucleotide sequence: TGCAGCGTTGAGTTCATTAGACGGGGGGCCACCTACAATGAGCAGTTCTTC. As protein: CSVEFIRRGATYNEQFF.

The V call is TRBV5-1, the J call TRBJ2-5; TRBD1 aligns across 9 bases. This CDR3 comprises 15 residues. Losses at the gene ends were 2 bases for V and 6 bases for J; bases not matched to a gene: 8. CDR1 SGHRS and CDR2 YFSETQ come from the germline V gene. CDR3: CASSFGTGSSKTQYF. In DNA, the CDR3 is TGCGCCAGCAGCTTCGGGACAGGGTCGTCGAAGACCCAGTACTTC.

This sequence joins TRBV11-3 and TRBJ2-1; 9 bases line up with TRBD2. J lost 0 bases, V lost 5 bases, and 11 bases had no gene match. The CDR3 consists of 18 residues. Per the germline V gene, CDR1 is SGHNT and CDR2 is YENEEA. This CDR3 reads CASSEILLAGSSYNEQFF. The DNA for the CDR3 is TGTGCCAGCAGCGAAATCCTGCTAGCGGGAAGCTCCTACAATGAGCAGTTCTTC.

This chain uses TRBV7-6 with TRBJ2-1; D possibly corresponds to TRBD1 (5 bases). V lost 1 base, J lost 1 base, and 8 bases lay in between. CDR1 is SGHVS and CDR2 is FNYEAQ in the germline V gene. The CDR3 length is 15 residues. The CDR3 sequence is CASSLGRASYNEQFF. The CDR3 region has the DNA TGTGCCAGCAGCTTAGGCAGGGCGTCCTACAATGAGCAGTTCTTC. Combining the CDR3 with reference TRBV7-6 and TRBJ2-1 gives the whole variable domain GAGVSQSPRYKVTKRGQDVALRCDPISGHVSLYWYRQALGQGPEFLTYFNYEAQQDKSGLPNDRFSAERPEGSISTLTIQRTEQRDSAMYRCASSLGRASYNEQFFGPGTRLTVL.

V is TRBV5-6 and J is TRBJ2-3; D gene ambiguous. CDR1 is SGHDT and CDR2 is YYEEEE in the germline V gene. This CDR3 comprises 14 residues. Between the trimmed V and J ends, which lost 4 bases and 0 bases, there was a span of 9 bases. CDR3 protein: CASSPTGSTDTQYF. CDR3 DNA: TGTGCCAGCAGCCCAACCGGGAGCACAGATACGCAGTATTTT.

The table lists this clone with a count of one. The CDR3 DNA reads as TGTGCCAGCAGGCAGACAGGGAAATTCCAACCCTCCGAAAAACTGTTTTTT. Its protein is CASRQTGKFQPSEKLFF. The chain is built from TRBV28 and TRBJ1-4; 7 nucleotides match TRBD1. The CDR3 is 17 residues long. V trimming: 6 bases; J trimming: 8 bases; junction bases outside the gene matches: 18. The V gene's germline CDR1 is MDHEN and CDR2 SYDVKM.

This clone was found once. CDR3 amino acids: CASSPMAPLYGYTF. The CDR3 region has the DNA TGTGCCAGCAGCCCGATGGCCCCTCTGTATGGCTACACCTTC. The rearrangement joins TRBV7-2 to TRBJ1-2, with D unclear. CDR3 length equals 14 residues. V dropped 5 bases and J dropped 5 bases, with 15 bases sitting between them. CDR1 and CDR2 (germline): SGHTA, FQGNSA.

This chain joins TRBV5-4 and TRBJ2-2; 8 positions agree with TRBD2. Germline V gives CDR1 SGHNT, CDR2 YYREEE (reference sequence). Trimming cost V 2 bases and J 2 bases; bases outside gene matches: 5. The CDR3 spans 16 residues. DNA of the CDR3: TGTGCCAGCAGCTTAACTAGCGGTCCTAACACCGGGGAGCTGTTTTTT. It yields the protein CASSLTSGPNTGELFF.

The V call is TRBV6-1, the J call TRBJ1-5; D call uncertain. This CDR3 spans 14 amino acids. The germline V gene encodes CDR1 MNHNS and CDR2 SASEGT. Trimming pared 2 bases from V and 5 bases from J, leaving 10 bases between. The CDR3 DNA reads TGTGCCAGCAGTGAATCGGGATTCTATCAGCCCCAGCATTTT. It is translated as CASSESGFYQPQHF.

V is TRBV30 and J is TRBJ2-5; 9 bases are shared with TRBD1. The CDR3 sequence is 13 residues long. V was pared by 1 base and J by 7 bases, with 4 bases of the junction left unmatched. In germline, CDR1 is GTSNPN, CDR2 SVGIG (reference sequence). CDR3 protein: CAWSARQGGTQYF. DNA of the CDR3: TGTGCCTGGAGTGCCCGACAGGGGGGGACCCAGTACTTC. Together with reference TRBV30 and TRBJ2-5, the CDR3 gives the full variable domain: SQTIHQWPATLVQPVGSPLSLECTVEGTSNPNLYWYRQAAGRGLQLLFYSVGIGQISSEVPQNLSASRPQDRQFILSSKKLLLSDSGFYLCAWSARQGGTQYFGPGTRLLVL.

V gene TRBV5-4 combines with J gene TRBJ2-5; 9 positions agree with TRBD1. In germline, CDR1 is SGHNT, CDR2 YYREEE (reference sequence). J lost 4 bases, V lost 3 bases, and 4 bases had no gene match. The CDR3 sequence is 14 residues long. This CDR3 is CASSSGQGLETQYF. In nucleotides, the CDR3 is TGTGCCAGCAGCTCCGGACAGGGGCTAGAGACCCAGTACTTC.

This clone was seen more than once but under ten times. This chain links TRBV11-2 with TRBJ2-1; 13 bases map to TRBD2. Per germline, CDR1 SGHAT and CDR2 FQNNGV. V trimming: 1 base; J trimming: 5 bases; junction bases outside the gene matches: 5. The CDR3 runs 17 residues. In DNA, the CDR3 is TGTGCCAGCAGCTTAGCCCTGGGACTAGCGGGGAACAATGAGCAGTTCTTC. This translates into CASSLALGLAGNNEQFF. The whole variable domain, remainder taken from reference TRBV11-2 and TRBJ2-1, is EAGVAQSPRYKIIEKRQSVAFWCNPISGHATLYWYQQILGQGPKLLIQFQNNGVVDDSQLPKDRFSAERLKGVDSTLKIQPAKLEDSAVYLCASSLALGLAGNNEQFFGPGTRLTVL.

This chain joins TRBV4-2 and TRBJ1-1; 7 bases match TRBD1. Trimming took 1 base from V and 1 from J; bases not matched to a gene: 12. The CDR3 totals 18 residues. Germline V lookup: CDR1 LGHNA, CDR2 YNFKEQ. This CDR3 reads CASSQVRTGILRNTEAFF. As DNA, the CDR3 is TGTGCCAGCAGCCAAGTTAGGACAGGCATTCTAAGGAACACTGAAGCTTTCTTT.

This chain uses TRBV29-1 with TRBJ1-1, with D maybe TRBD1 (5 bases). This CDR3 is 15 amino acids long. Looked up from germline, CDR1 is SQVTM and CDR2 is ANQGSEA. V lost 7 bases and J lost 0, with 18 bases in between. The CDR3: CSGGGGWGMNTEAFF. The CDR3 DNA reads TGCAGCGGGGGCGGGGGTTGGGGAATGAACACTGAAGCTTTCTTT. The full variable domain, rest sourced from reference TRBV29-1 and TRBJ1-1, is SAVISQKPSRDICQRGTSLTIQCQVDSQVTMMFWYRQQPGQSLTLIATANQGSEATYESGFVIDKFPISRPNLTFSTLTVSNMSPEDSSIYLCSGGGGWGMNTEAFFGQGTRLTVV.

V usage is TRBV28 and J usage is TRBJ2-7, with D perhaps TRBD2 (6 bases). The V and J ends lost 9 bases and 5 bases respectively, with 23 bases between them. This CDR3 comprises 15 residues. Germline loops: CDR1 MDHEN, CDR2 SYDVKM. CDR3 bases: TGTGCCAGTTCACTTCCGGTAGGGGACTTCCACGAGCAGTACTTC. It translates to CASSLPVGDFHEQYF.

The chain couples TRBV11-2 to TRBJ2-1; the match to TRBD1 covers 9 bases. Germline-derived CDR1 and CDR2 are SGHAT and FQNNGV. This CDR3 is built from 16 residues. V gave up 4 bases and J gave up 4 bases; unmatched junction bases: 8. CDR3 sequence: CASSYRLGTGYNEQFF. The DNA of the CDR3 is TGTGCCAGCAGCTATCGCCTCGGGACAGGGTACAATGAGCAGTTCTTC.

This clone was counted a few times. V is TRBV4-1 and J is TRBJ1-1; D may be TRBD1 (6 bases). Germline CDR1 reads MGHRA; CDR2 reads YSYEKL. With 1 base removed from V and 0 bases from J, the gap between germline ends came to 9 bases. The CDR3 is 15 residues long. CDR3: CASSQVQGVNTEAFF. For the CDR3, the DNA is TGCGCCAGCAGCCAAGTACAGGGAGTGAACACTGAAGCTTTCTTT.

The CDR3 region has the DNA TGCGCCAGCAGCTTGGCCACGCGAGGGACAGTGCCGCGTTCCCACTACGAGCAGTACTTC. This encodes CASSLATRGTVPRSHYEQYF. The chain joins TRBV5-1 to TRBJ2-7, with 7 bases that match TRBD1. The CDR3 covers 20 residues. The germline CDR1 and CDR2 sequences are SGHRS and YFSETQ. Trimming took 0 bases from V and 3 from J; bases not matched to a gene: 21.

The chain joins TRBV5-6 to TRBJ2-1; perhaps TRBD2 as D (6 bases). The CDR3 contains 16 residues. Trimming left V 4 bases short and J 10 bases short, with 24 bases between. Germline V gene data show CDR1 as SGHDT and CDR2 as YYEEEE. The CDR3 bases are TGTGCCAGCAGCCAACTCGGGCGGGGCGGCCTAGAAGAGCAGTTCTTC. Translated, it gives CASSQLGRGGLEEQFF.

The chain recombines TRBV19 with TRBJ1-5; possibly TRBD1 for D (5 bases). Trimming cost V 3 bases and J 2 bases, with 14 bases left between them. Germline values: CDR1 LNHDA, CDR2 SQIVND (reference sequence). This CDR3 is 16 amino acids long. CDR3 nucleotides: TGTGCCAGTAGTATTAAGCCCCGGGGGGGCAATCAGCCCCAGCATTTT. Translation gives CASSIKPRGGNQPQHF. Drawing the rest from reference TRBV19 and TRBJ1-5, the complete variable domain is DGGITQSPKYLFRKEGQNVTLSCEQNLNHDAMYWYRQDPGQGLRLIYYSQIVNDFQKGDIAEGYSVSREKKESFPLTVTSAQKNPTAFYLCASSIKPRGGNQPQHFGDGTRLSIL.

The chain recombines TRBV2 with TRBJ1-2; D may be TRBD1 (6 bases). CDR3 length equals 15 residues. With 3 bases removed from V and 0 bases from J, the gap between germline ends came to 11 bases. From germline, CDR1 is SNHLY and CDR2 FYNNEI. The CDR3 DNA reads TGTGCCAGCAGTGAGTACAGGGTAGCTAACTATGGCTACACCTTC. Translated, it gives CASSEYRVANYGYTF.

The chain combines TRBV6-1 with TRBJ1-6; a weak D match, TRBD1 (5 bases). Germline loops: CDR1 MNHNS, CDR2 SASEGT. CDR3 length: 14 amino acids. V lost 4 bases to trimming and J lost 5 bases, with 9 bases between them. The CDR3 sequence: CASSGFRDNSPLHF. For the CDR3, the DNA is TGTGCCAGCAGTGGGTTCAGGGATAATTCACCCCTCCACTTT.

With respect to this clone: This same CDR3 is encoded by further DNA sequences in the sample. CDR3 amino acids: CASSLAGTRSYEQYF. CDR3 nucleotides: TGCGCCAGCAGCTTGGCCGGGACTCGCTCCTACGAGCAGTACTTC. The chain combines TRBV5-1 with TRBJ2-7, with D perhaps matching TRBD2 (6 bases). Trimming took off 0 bases at V and 0 bases at J, with 10 bases between the two ends. CDR3 size: 15 residues. Looked up from germline, CDR1 is SGHRS and CDR2 is YFSETQ.

V usage is TRBV7-9 and J usage is TRBJ2-6; unclear D gene. V was pared by 5 bases and J by 2 bases, with 7 bases between. The CDR3 spans 14 residues. CDR1 and CDR2 (germline): SEHNR, FQNEAQ (reference sequence). CDR3 residues: CASSPSAGANVLTF. Here the CDR3 DNA reads TGTGCCAGCAGCCCGAGTGCTGGGGCCAACGTCCTGACTTTC.

The chain links TRBV28 to TRBJ2-5; TRBD2 aligns across 8 bases. The CDR3 has 16 residues. The V and J ends lost 2 bases and 4 bases, in that order; junction bases with no gene match: 9. Germline V gene sequence: CDR1 MDHEN, CDR2 SYDVKM. The CDR3: CASSLGVEAGGETQYF. CDR3 coding DNA: TGTGCCAGCAGTTTAGGGGTTGAGGCGGGAGGAGAGACCCAGTACTTC.